The text below deals with one T cell receptor (beta chain). The source of the sample is a study of T-cell memory formation after mild COVID-19. V was cut by 0 bases and J by 2 bases, with 10 bases left in between. The CDR3 is 15 residues long. One entry per CDR3 protein, called by TCRdb with MiXCR from the 5' RACE reads. The sample lists about 180,000 distinct CDR3 sequences; 16% were seen once. Sequencing input: PBMCs or a T cell subset sorted from them (not recorded which). The chain is built from TRBV12-3 or TRBV12-4 and TRBJ1-2; a weak D match, TRBD1 (5 bases). The source of this sequence is an adult woman who had mild COVID-19 (a few samples of this study predate the infection). Cell type and time point are not known. Here the CDR3 DNA reads TGTGCCAGCAGTTTAGCGGGGACCGGGAACTATGGCTACACCTTC. The encoded protein is CASSLAGTGNYGYTF.